The T cell receptor beta chain described here comes from a study of blood T cells in healthy people across ages (dated by TCRdb to between 2014 and 2017). Notes on the research overall: In model experiments, template switching captured about one uniquely barcoded TCR beta cDNA molecule for every two T cells. To track age-related changes in TCR beta repertoire diversity, the study relied on deep sequencing normalized with unique cDNA molecular identifiers. Four age groups were formed from the donors: young (average about 16 years), middle-aged (less than 40), aged (roughly 56) and long-lived (roughly 81). Donors of different ages were randomly distributed across sequencing lanes to avoid experimental bias. The study analyzed two additional independent replicas of 1 million unique cDNA reads from the same blood draw for two donors, one aged 18 to 29 and one aged 80 or older.

This clonotype was detected ten times or more. Its antigen remains undetermined. This sequence may be a read error, since a much larger clone differs from it by one base. Systemically healthy Caucasian individuals from Russia, approximately 39 in total and aged about 6 to 90 years, were included as donors. Around 10 milliliters of peripheral blood were drawn from each donor into EDTA-treated Vacutainer tubes. PBMCs were isolated by Ficoll-Paque density-gradient centrifugation, with at least 6.5 million obtained per sample. Total RNA, at least 6 micrograms per sample, was extracted from PBMCs with Trizol reagent. For every donor, flow cytometry on a PBMC aliquot measured the percentage of naive CD45RAhigh/CD27high T cells. Receptors were amplified or captured by 5' RACE. A second PCR of about 6 to 12 cycles was run with a J-beta primer mix and a sample-barcoded 5' primer. A unique molecular identifier was introduced onto each TCR beta cDNA molecule by a template-switch 5' adaptor carrying 12 random nucleotides. Each sample yielded at least 2.5 million CDR3-containing paired-end reads. First-strand cDNA synthesis was performed from all RNA using the Mint cDNA synthesis kit, with priming by a TRBC-specific oligonucleotide. Following uracil-DNA glycosylase treatment, all cDNA underwent a first 18-cycle PCR with the universal primers M1SS and BC2_uni_R. The source study handled its data this way. Each sample was normalized by randomly selecting 1 million high-quality reads, each carrying a distinct molecular identifier. Reads sharing molecular identifiers were discarded rather than binned into consensus sequences. CDR3 identification, clonotype clustering and error correction used MiTCR with a Q25 quality threshold and the strictest error-elimination algorithm. A nonparametric unseen species model using Euler transformation provided a lower-bound estimate of total TCR beta diversity. TCRdb itself trimmed the public reads at Q25 with fastp, ran MiXCR and retained productive beta chains. All rows with the same CDR3 protein become a single entry with the most common DNA and genes. The V and J calls reflect TCRdb's pipeline rather than the authors' work. The sample records fewer than 2 million distinct CDR3 sequences, about 39% of which are singletons. The ten most abundant clones make up around 23% of the sample.

Overall results and qualifications from the work: Total diversity estimates from one million sequenced T cells were considered lower bounds and underestimates. Because donor CMV infection status was unknown, age-related changes in expanded clonotypes were potentially confounded. Since profiling was done on bulk unsorted PBMCs, naive and antigen-experienced compartments could not be conclusively compared. Observed TCR beta diversity per million T cells fell roughly linearly with age, and a significant reduction was already apparent by age around 40. Compared with the aged group, more naive CD4+ T cells, fewer expanded clones and increased TCR diversity were shown by the long-lived group, suggesting age selection. A strong correlation was found between observed TCR beta diversity and the percentage of naive T cells measured by flow cytometry.

CDR1 and CDR2 were assigned from the germline V gene as SGHTA and FQGNSA. Taken from cysteine to phenylalanine, the CDR3 has 14 residues. Solely the CDR3 DNA is kept, with 42 bases framed from the first base. At the junction V is shortened by 6 bases and J by 1 base; bases outside the gene matches: 1. The V gene is TRBV7-2 and the J gene is TRBJ2-3; 10 central bases correspond to TRBD2. The receptor was derived from a human donor in good health. Material: blood. This receptor carries the CDR3 CASSTSGGTDTQYF. The base sequence is TGTGCCAGCAGTACTAGCGGGGGCACAGATACGCAGTATTTT.